This T cell receptor beta chain is drawn from a study of molecular identifiers for immune sequencing clone quantification. Whole-study results and caveats: The sizes of highly expanded clones could be underestimated when identical TCR molecules share a barcode.

Making the bulk TCR libraries relied on previously described methods and listed TCR primers. Each CDR3 protein is one row after TCRdb ran MiXCR on the PCR reads. The repertoire holds about 640,000 distinct CDR3 sequences, with nearly 20% as singletons. This clonotype was found a few times. Its antigen is currently unknown. Naive CD8 sequencing libraries were generated from approximately 20,000 to 1,000,000 sorted cells, with 10%, 30% or 50% RNA as input. Sorting captured naive CD8 T cells as CD8+CD4-CCR7+CD45RA+. Trimming took 5 bases from V and 5 from J, leaving 16 bases between them. The CDR3 consists of 14 residues. CDR1 and CDR2 (germline): SEHNR, FQNEAQ (reference sequence).

The origin of this receptor is a human donor in good health. Some libraries in this study had Jurkat cell RNA spiked in. Sequencing input: naive CD8+ T cells from blood, with Jurkat cell RNA spiked in. Regarding subset: FACS-sorted CD8+CD4-CCR7+CD45RA+ naive T cells. The V call is TRBV7-9, the J call TRBJ2-7, with D perhaps assigned TRBD1 or TRBD2 (6 bases each). CDR3: CASSLPGGSNEQYF. The CDR3 DNA reads as TGTGCCAGCAGCCTCCCCGGGGGCTCTAACGAGCAGTACTTC.